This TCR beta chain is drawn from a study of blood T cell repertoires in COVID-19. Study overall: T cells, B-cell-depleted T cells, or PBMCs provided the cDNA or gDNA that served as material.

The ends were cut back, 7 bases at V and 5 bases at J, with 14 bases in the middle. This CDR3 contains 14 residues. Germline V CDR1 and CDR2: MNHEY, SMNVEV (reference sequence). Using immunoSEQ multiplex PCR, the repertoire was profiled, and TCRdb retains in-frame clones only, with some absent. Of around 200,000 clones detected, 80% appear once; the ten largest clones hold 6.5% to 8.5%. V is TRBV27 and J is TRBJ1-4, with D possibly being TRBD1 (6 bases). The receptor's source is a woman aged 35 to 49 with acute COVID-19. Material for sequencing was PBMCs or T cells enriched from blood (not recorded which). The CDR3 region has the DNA TGTGCCAGCACTTCGTGGCAGGGGAATGAAAAACTGTTTTTT. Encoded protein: CASTSWQGNEKLFF.